The clone carrying this T cell receptor (beta chain) has a count of ten or more. Its antigen is still unknown. TCRdb re-called the 5' RACE reads through MiXCR, storing one row per CDR3 protein. The sample has just under 600,000 distinct CDR3 sequences, roughly 14% seen once. The entry originates in a study of T cells after yellow fever vaccination. Points from the study as a whole: The presence of abundant clonotypes contaminating from the bulk population was possible in FACS-sorted repertoires.

Germline V CDR1 and CDR2: ENHRY, SYGVKD. CDR3 length: 17 amino acids. The V gene end was trimmed by 5 bases and the J gene end by 5 bases; junction bases not matched to a gene: 17. The sample in question was PBMCs, obtained on the day of the yellow fever booster vaccination. This TCR was sampled from a man aged 25-40 years who received the YFV17D yellow fever vaccine. The rearrangement uses TRBV10-3 and TRBJ2-7, with 8 bases aligning to TRBD2. The CDR3 bases are TGTGCCATCAGTCCCCCCCCGCGAAGCGGGAGTCCCCACGAGCAGTACTTC. It codes for CAISPPPRSGSPHEQYF.